These 19 T cell receptor beta chains originate from one sample sequenced in a study of Tregs in tolerant kidney transplant recipients. Recipients received nonmyeloablative bone marrow transplants from related graft donors, with transient mixed chimerism. Assay: immunoSEQ multiplex PCR; the TCRdb copy retains only in-frame clones and omits some. Among 50,000 to 55,000 clones, around 90% were seen once, and the ten largest hold roughly 15%. The sequences come from CD8+ T cells from blood (PBMCs), collected 24 months after the transplant. Source of these receptors: a human patient who received a combined kidney and bone marrow transplant. Some T cells may be provided by the graft donor.

The gene calls are TRBV2 and TRBJ2-2; the D gene is possibly TRBD1 (6 bases). Per the germline V gene, CDR1 is SNHLY and CDR2 is FYNNEI. This CDR3 comprises 15 residues. The germline V and J ends were trimmed by 5 bases and 4 bases, with 14 bases remaining between them. The CDR3, as DNA: TGTGCCAGCAGTCTTCGAGACAGGAGCACCGGGGAGCTGTTTTTT. Its translation: CASSLRDRSTGELFF.

This chain connects TRBV4-3 to TRBJ1-2; a possible D gene is TRBD1 (5 bases). Looked up from germline, CDR1 is LGHNA and CDR2 is YSLEER. The V and J ends lost 1 base and 2 bases respectively, with 8 bases between them. The length of the CDR3 is 14 residues. The CDR3 reads CASSQGTGNYGYTF. The CDR3 DNA follows: TGCGCCAGCAGCCAAGGTACAGGAAACTATGGCTACACCTTC.

This CDR3 reads CASSLSGDSGMQFF. The CDR3 DNA reads as TGTGCCAGCAGCTTGAGTGGTGACAGTGGAATGCAGTTCTTC. V gene TRBV5-6 combines with J gene TRBJ2-1; D is perhaps TRBD1 (5 bases). This CDR3 is 14 amino acids long. Germline V gene sequence: CDR1 SGHDT, CDR2 YYEEEE. The V and J ends lost 1 base and 12 bases respectively, with 17 bases between them.

As concerns this clone: Other DNA sequences in the same sample also yield this CDR3. The V and J genes are TRBV6-5 and TRBJ1-6; 8 bases are shared with TRBD1. Germline CDR1 is MNHEY and CDR2 is SVGAGI. This CDR3 has 13 amino acids. V shed 6 bases, J shed 8 bases, and the junction held 3 bases outside the gene matches. This chain's CDR3 is CASSGQGHSPLHF. In DNA, the CDR3 is TGTGCCAGCAGCGGACAGGGTCATTCACCCCTCCACTTT.

The chain links TRBV4-3 to TRBJ1-4; no reliable D call. The CDR3 loop spans 14 amino acids. V dropped 1 base and J dropped 4 bases, with 7 bases sitting between them. Germline CDR1 and CDR2: LGHNA and YSLEER. The chain's CDR3 is CASSQVVLNEKLFF. The CDR3 coding sequence is TGCGCCAGCAGCCAAGTAGTGCTTAATGAAAAACTGTTTTTT.

The chain uses TRBV27 and TRBJ2-1; TRBD2 might be the D (6 bases). CDR1 is MNHEY and CDR2 is SMNVEV in the germline V gene (reference sequence). The CDR3 runs 14 residues. V was cut by 3 bases and J by 6 bases, with 12 bases left in between. CDR3 coding DNA: TGTGCCAGCAGTTTCGGGACTCCCTCCAATGAGCAGTTCTTC. Protein product: CASSFGTPSNEQFF.

The chain couples TRBV7-9 to TRBJ2-5; the match to TRBD2 covers 14 bases. J was trimmed by 1 base and V by 5 bases; bases with no gene match: 9. This CDR3 has 18 residues. Germline V gene sequence: CDR1 SEHNR, CDR2 FQNEAQ (reference sequence). CDR3 DNA: TGTGCCAGCAGCGCCCGACTAGCGGGAGGGCCCTTCCAAGAGACCCAGTACTTC. Protein product: CASSARLAGGPFQETQYF.

The rearrangement joins TRBV7-9 to TRBJ2-2; the D is unclear. The CDR3 has 15 residues. The germline V gene encodes CDR1 SEHNR and CDR2 FQNEAQ (reference sequence). With 5 bases removed from V and 4 bases from J, the gap between germline ends came to 14 bases. The CDR3 spells CASSPTWAATGELFF. In DNA form, the CDR3 reads TGTGCCAGCAGCCCAACTTGGGCCGCCACCGGGGAGCTGTTTTTT.

This clone was counted only a few times. The gene calls are TRBV29-1 and TRBJ2-1; D uncertain. The CDR3 loop spans 10 amino acids. The germline V gene has CDR1 SQVTM and CDR2 ANQGSEA. The V end lost 6 bases, the J end lost 4 bases, and 4 bases lay between the germline ends. The CDR3 bases are TGCAGCGTCACATACAATGAGCAGTTCTTC. Protein product: CSVTYNEQFF.

This chain uses TRBV2 with TRBJ1-4; 7 nucleotides align to TRBD1. The CDR3 runs to 13 residues. The germline gives CDR1 SNHLY, CDR2 FYNNEI. V shed 11 bases and J 8 bases; nucleotides not matched to a gene: 11. This CDR3 is CAGRQGTVEKLFF. The CDR3 nucleotides read TGTGCCGGGAGACAGGGCACCGTCGAAAAACTGTTTTTT.

The V call is TRBV28, the J call TRBJ2-7; 11 nucleotides match TRBD1. With V trimmed by 4 bases and J by 3 bases, 17 bases remained unmatched. This CDR3 has 19 residues. Germline CDR1 is MDHEN and CDR2 is SYDVKM. The CDR3 loop reads CASSSPGQGAHFRIYEQYF. The CDR3 coding sequence is TGTGCCAGCAGTTCCCCTGGACAGGGGGCCCACTTTCGCATCTACGAGCAGTACTTC.

CDR3 sequence reads: CASSLGGGTNEKLFF. Here the CDR3 DNA reads TGTGCCAGCAGCTTAGGAGGGGGAACTAATGAAAAACTGTTTTTT. V is TRBV7-6 and J is TRBJ1-4; tentative D call: TRBD1 (6 bases). With 1 base removed from V and 1 base from J, the gap between germline ends came to 7 bases. The CDR3 runs to 15 residues. Germline V lookup: CDR1 SGHVS, CDR2 FNYEAQ.

J is TRBJ1-5 and V is TRBV19, with 8 bases that match TRBD1. The germline V gene has CDR1 LNHDA and CDR2 SQIVND (reference sequence). The CDR3 contains 13 residues. V was clipped by 10 bases and J by 6 bases; unmatched bases: 8. CDR3 residues: CATPGQASQPQHF. The CDR3 DNA reads as TGTGCCACGCCGGGACAGGCAAGTCAGCCCCAGCATTTT.

This chain connects TRBV7-3 to TRBJ2-3; TRBD2 agrees at 7 bases. Germline V gives CDR1 SGHTA, CDR2 FQGTGA. After removal of 8 bases from V and 3 bases from J, the junction contained 2 bases not matched to a gene. The CDR3 length is 12 residues. The chain's CDR3 is CASSGGTDTQYF. The CDR3 nucleotides are TGTGCCAGCTCGGGGGGAACAGATACGCAGTATTTT. Based on the CDR3 plus reference TRBV7-3 and TRBJ2-3, the full variable domain is GAGVSQTPSNKVTEKGKYVELRCDPISGHTALYWYRQSLGQGPEFLIYFQGTGAADDSGLPNDRFFAVRPEGSVSTLKIQRTERGDSAVYLCASSGGTDTQYFGPGTRLTVL.

This sequence joins TRBV9 and TRBJ2-5; TRBD2 might be the D (6 bases). From germline, CDR1 is SGDLS and CDR2 YYNGEE. This CDR3 region has 14 residues. The V end lost 0 bases, the J end lost 5 bases, and 11 bases lay between the germline ends. The CDR3 DNA sequence: TGTGCCAGCAGCGTAGCGGGAGTAAGGGAGACCCAGTACTTC. The encoded protein is CASSVAGVRETQYF.

This clone was observed a single time. This rearrangement joins TRBV5-6 to TRBJ2-5; TRBD2 agrees at 15 bases. CDR3 size: 17 residues. The ends lost 4 bases at V and 4 bases at J; junction bases unmatched: 8. Germline V lookup: CDR1 SGHDT, CDR2 YYEEEE. The CDR3 is CASSPGLAGGFGETQYF. DNA for the CDR3: TGTGCCAGCAGCCCTGGACTAGCGGGAGGGTTTGGAGAGACCCAGTACTTC.

The CDR3 loop reads CSPGVAGGTNEQFF. The CDR3 bases are TGCAGTCCCGGGGTAGCGGGGGGGACCAATGAGCAGTTCTTC. V is TRBV29-1 and J is TRBJ2-1; 11 positions agree with TRBD2. Germline V gene sequence: CDR1 SQVTM, CDR2 ANQGSEA. The CDR3 consists of 14 residues.

The chain employs TRBV4-3 and TRBJ1-1; D gene uncertain. The germline V and J ends were trimmed by 0 bases and 1 base, with 9 bases remaining between them. CDR3 size: 15 residues. Germline-derived CDR1 and CDR2 are LGHNA and YSLEER. Here the CDR3 reads CASSQDMAGNTEAFF. The CDR3 coding sequence is TGCGCCAGCAGCCAAGATATGGCGGGGAACACTGAAGCTTTCTTT.

This clone has a handful of counts. The chain couples TRBV7-9 to TRBJ2-7; TRBD2 matches 7 bases. The CDR3 totals 13 residues. Looked up from germline, CDR1 is SEHNR and CDR2 is FQNEAQ (reference sequence). Losses at the gene ends were 8 bases for V and 5 bases for J; bases not matched to a gene: 9. CDR3 nucleotide sequence: TGTGCCAGCCGCCCGGGGGGTATCCACGAGCAGTACTTC. It encodes CASRPGGIHEQYF.